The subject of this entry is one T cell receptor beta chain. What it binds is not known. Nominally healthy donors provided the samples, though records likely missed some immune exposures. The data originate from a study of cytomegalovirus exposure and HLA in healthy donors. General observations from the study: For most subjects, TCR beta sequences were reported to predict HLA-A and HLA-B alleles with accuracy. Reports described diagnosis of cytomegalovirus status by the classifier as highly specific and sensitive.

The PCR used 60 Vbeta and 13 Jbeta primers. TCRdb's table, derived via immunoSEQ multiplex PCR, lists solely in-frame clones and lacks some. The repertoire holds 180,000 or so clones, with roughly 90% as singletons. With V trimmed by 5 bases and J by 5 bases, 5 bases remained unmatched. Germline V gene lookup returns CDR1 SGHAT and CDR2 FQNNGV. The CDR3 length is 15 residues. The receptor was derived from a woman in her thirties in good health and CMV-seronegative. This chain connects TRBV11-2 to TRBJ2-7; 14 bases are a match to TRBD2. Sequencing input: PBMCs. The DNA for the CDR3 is TGTGCCAGCAGCCCCGGGACTAGCGGGAGCCACGAGCAGTACTTC. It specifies CASSPGTSGSHEQYF.